These 7 T cell receptor beta chains originate from one sample sequenced in a study of PD-1 blockade in classical Hodgkin lymphoma. The data were produced by immunoSEQ multiplex PCR, yet TCRdb's version contains in-frame clones alone and is incomplete. The data hold some 21,000 clones, with about 80% observed a single time. The time point was: newly diagnosed, previously untreated cHL patient sample. Using magnetic negative selection, the CD4+ T cells were separated out of thawed PBMCs. Specimen: CD4+ T cells from blood. The receptors here all came from a human donor with classical Hodgkin lymphoma.

This chain links TRBV7-2 with TRBJ2-1, with D perhaps TRBD2 (5 bases). Between the trimmed V and J ends, which lost 5 bases and 0 bases, there was a span of 8 bases. Germline V lookup: CDR1 SGHTA, CDR2 FQGNSA. The CDR3 loop spans 14 amino acids. The CDR3 reads CASSPRGSYNEQFF. The CDR3 DNA reads TGTGCCAGCAGCCCTCGGGGCTCCTACAATGAGCAGTTCTTC.

This clone was observed a few times. The rearrangement links TRBV5-1 to TRBJ1-2; D is unclear. Germline V gene lookup returns CDR1 SGHRS and CDR2 YFSETQ. The CDR3 is 12 amino acids. The V end lost 0 bases, the J end lost 8 bases, and 8 bases lay between the germline ends. DNA of the CDR3: TGCGCCAGCAGCTTGGATGGGAAGGGCTACACCTTC. It codes for CASSLDGKGYTF. The full variable domain, in which reference TRBV5-1 and TRBJ1-2 provide the parts outside the CDR3, is KAGVTQTPRYLIKTRGQQVTLSCSPISGHRSVSWYQQTPGQGLQFLFEYFSETQRNKGNFPGRFSGRQFSNSRSEMNVSTLELGDSALYLCASSLDGKGYTFGSGTRLTVV.

V and J are TRBV5-1 and TRBJ1-6; D gene ambiguous. Trimming removed 2 bases from V and 5 bases from J, with 14 bases in between. Germline CDR1 is SGHRS and CDR2 is YFSETQ. The CDR3 sequence is 16 residues long. CDR3 in DNA: TGCGCCAGCAGCTTCTCCGAGGTTAGAGATAATTCACCCCTCCACTTT. Translating it yields CASSFSEVRDNSPLHF.

The count of this clone is one. This chain connects TRBV7-9 to TRBJ2-1; 8 bases align to TRBD1. After removal of 0 bases from V and 8 bases from J, the junction contained 9 bases not matched to a gene. The CDR3 has 16 amino acids. Germline V gene data show CDR1 as SEHNR and CDR2 as FQNEAQ (reference sequence). The CDR3 nucleotides read TGTGCCAGCAGCTTAGCCCCCGGACAGGGTATCTATGAGCAGTTCTTC. The encoded protein is CASSLAPGQGIYEQFF.

The chain combines TRBV5-1 with TRBJ1-4; 11 nucleotides match TRBD1. Trimming cost V 5 bases and J 4 bases; bases outside gene matches: 4. The CDR3 has 15 amino acids. The germline CDR1 and CDR2 sequences are SGHRS and YFSETQ. The CDR3 spells CASRRDRGNNEKLFF. The CDR3 bases are TGCGCCAGCAGAAGGGACAGGGGGAATAATGAAAAACTGTTTTTT.

The V call is TRBV11-3, the J call TRBJ2-1, with D uncertain. The CDR3 extends over 14 amino acids. Trimming took 0 bases from V and 6 from J, leaving 9 bases between them. Germline CDR1 reads SGHNT; CDR2 reads YENEEA. DNA of the CDR3: TGTGCCAGCAGCTTAGATCCAGCCCGCAATGAGCAGTTCTTC. It specifies CASSLDPARNEQFF.

The chain recombines TRBV9 with TRBJ2-5; weak D call: TRBD1 (6 bases). The CDR3 covers 15 residues. In germline, CDR1 is SGDLS, CDR2 YYNGEE. Trimming pared 3 bases from V and 0 bases from J, leaving 12 bases between. CDR3 sequence (DNA): TGTGCCAGCAGCGGCTGGGACAACTACCAAGAGACCCAGTACTTC. Amino acid sequence: CASSGWDNYQETQYF.